The 6 T cell receptor beta chains given below trace back to one sample, sequenced in a study of shared clonotypes between healthy human individuals. Profiling relied on immunoSEQ multiplex PCR, and the TCRdb table lists in-frame clones only, not all of them. The sample records 2 million to 3 million clones, under 95% being singletons. The sample comprised naive CD4+ T cells from PBMCs. Subset specified: CD45RA+ positively selected. Every receptor here comes from a man between 18 and 29 years old in good health. Some clones in this sample may be carry-over from other donors' samples.

The rearrangement joins TRBV18 to TRBJ1-2; D is ambiguous. This CDR3 comprises 13 residues. The V end lost 3 bases, the J end lost 7 bases, and 12 bases lay between the germline ends. From germline, CDR1 is KGHSH and CDR2 LQKENI. The CDR3 sequence is CASSPTSEGGYTF. The CDR3 DNA follows: TGTGCCAGCTCACCGACATCAGAGGGTGGCTACACCTTC.

This clone was recorded only once. The chain has TRBV5-6 and TRBJ2-5; TRBD1 or TRBD2 may be the D gene (6 bases each). Deletions cut 4 bases from V and 3 bases from J, with 16 bases between. The V gene's germline CDR1 is SGHDT and CDR2 YYEEEE. CDR3 size: 15 residues. CDR3 protein: CASSGWEAGEETQYF. The CDR3 DNA sequence: TGTGCCAGCAGCGGTTGGGAGGCAGGGGAAGAGACCCAGTACTTC.

The chain recombines TRBV7-3 with TRBJ1-2; a possible D gene is TRBD1 (6 bases). There are 13 residues in the CDR3. Trimming left V 5 bases short and J 7 bases short, with 14 bases between. Germline V lookup: CDR1 SGHTA, CDR2 FQGTGA. The CDR3 loop reads CASSNNRARGYTF. Written as DNA, the CDR3 is TGTGCCAGCAGCAATAACAGGGCGCGTGGCTACACCTTC.

J is TRBJ2-3 and V is TRBV7-8, with D hard to call. This CDR3 is 16 amino acids long. Germline values: CDR1 SGHVS, CDR2 FQNEAQ. The ends were cut back, 2 bases at V and 3 bases at J, with 15 bases in the middle. The CDR3 is CASSLMEQRITDTQYF. CDR3 DNA: TGTGCCAGCAGCTTAATGGAGCAGCGAATAACAGATACGCAGTATTTT.

V and J are TRBV9 and TRBJ2-1, with unresolved D. The CDR3 loop spans 16 amino acids. Germline V lookup: CDR1 SGDLS, CDR2 YYNGEE. Deletions cut 4 bases from V and 4 bases from J, with 18 bases between. This chain's CDR3 is CASSPFVGTSYNEQFF. For the CDR3, the DNA is TGTGCCAGCAGCCCTTTCGTCGGCACATCGTACAATGAGCAGTTCTTC. The complete variable domain, with remaining parts taken from reference TRBV9 and TRBJ2-1, reads DSGVTQTPKHLITATGQRVTLRCSPRSGDLSVYWYQQSLDQGLQFLIQYYNGEERAKGNILERFSAQQFPDLHSELNLSSLELGDSALYFCASSPFVGTSYNEQFFGPGTRLTVL.

This clone was counted a single time. This chain connects TRBV15 to TRBJ2-7; 7 nucleotides align to TRBD2. With 1 base clipped from V and 3 bases from J, the junction kept 3 bases outside the gene matches. Germline V gene data show CDR1 as LNHNV and CDR2 as YYDKDF (reference sequence). The CDR3 contains 14 residues. The CDR3 bases are TGTGCCACCAGCAGAGGGGGACTACTCTACGAGCAGTACTTC. Residues: CATSRGGLLYEQYF.